The 8 T cell receptor beta chains below all came from one sample that was sequenced in a study of blood T cell repertoires in COVID-19. TCRdb's copy holds only in-frame clones and misses some; the assay was immunoSEQ multiplex PCR. The data show 35,000 to 45,000 clones, with roughly nine tenths seen just once and more than 15% held by the top ten. Sequencing was carried out using peripheral blood. These receptors were collected from a man between 65 and 79 years old with acute or convalescent COVID-19.

The chain uses TRBV7-3 and TRBJ2-2; D call uncertain. Trimming took off 5 bases at V and 3 bases at J, with 13 bases between the two ends. The CDR3 extends over 15 amino acids. Germline-derived CDR1 and CDR2 are SGHTA and FQGTGA. CDR3 region: CASSPLAEYTGELFF. The CDR3 nucleotides are TGTGCCAGCAGCCCCCTGGCGGAGTACACCGGGGAGCTGTTTTTT.

The J gene is TRBJ2-3, the V gene TRBV5-4; 10 nucleotides line up with TRBD2. Germline V lookup: CDR1 SGHNT, CDR2 YYREEE (reference sequence). V lost 2 bases to trimming and J lost 2 bases; unmatched junction nucleotides: 11. This CDR3 comprises 18 residues. The CDR3 loop is CASSFIRTSGGDTDTQYF. In nucleotides, the CDR3 is TGTGCCAGCAGCTTCATCCGGACTAGCGGTGGGGACACAGATACGCAGTATTTT.

The chain recombines TRBV16 with TRBJ1-2; D is unclear. Germline CDR1 KGHSY, CDR2 FQNENV. The V end lost 3 bases, the J end lost 4 bases, and 6 bases lay between the germline ends. This CDR3 region has 12 residues. CDR3 DNA: TGTGCCAGCAGCCAGGCCCTCTATGGCTACACCTTC. Amino acids: CASSQALYGYTF. The complete variable domain, with remaining parts taken from reference TRBV16 and TRBJ1-2, reads GEEVAQTPKHLVRGEGQKAKLYCAPIKGHSYVFWYQQVLKNEFKFLISFQNENVFDETGMPKERFSAKCLPNSPCSLEIQATKLEDSAVYFCASSQALYGYTFGSGTRLTVV.

The chain couples TRBV13 to TRBJ2-3; 8 bases are shared with TRBD1. Losses at the gene ends were 1 base for V and 1 base for J; bases not matched to a gene: 1. The germline CDR1 and CDR2 sequences are PRHDT and FYEKMQ (reference sequence). The CDR3 sequence is 15 residues long. CDR3 sequence (DNA): TGTGCCAGCAGCTTAGACAGGGGGGGCACAGATACGCAGTATTTT. This translates into CASSLDRGGTDTQYF.

The genes are TRBV29-1 and TRBJ2-7; 8 bases are shared with TRBD1. The CDR3 sequence is 15 residues long. J lost 2 bases, V lost 1 base, and 7 bases had no gene match. Looked up from germline, CDR1 is SQVTM and CDR2 is ANQGSEA. Written as DNA, the CDR3 is TGCAGCGTTGAAGCCCCCGGGACAGGTCCCTACGAGCAGTACTTC. Translating it yields CSVEAPGTGPYEQYF.

V usage is TRBV29-1 and J usage is TRBJ1-2; 10 positions match TRBD1. Germline trimming cut 7 bases from V and 2 bases from J; bases unmatched to any gene: 4. CDR3 size: 13 residues. Germline CDR1 and CDR2: SQVTM and ANQGSEA. The CDR3 loop reads CSASDRGNYGYTF. The DNA of the CDR3 is TGCAGCGCCTCGGACAGGGGGAACTATGGCTACACCTTC. Filled out from reference TRBV29-1 and TRBJ1-2, the complete variable domain reads SAVISQKPSRDICQRGTSLTIQCQVDSQVTMMFWYRQQPGQSLTLIATANQGSEATYESGFVIDKFPISRPNLTFSTLTVSNMSPEDSSIYLCSASDRGNYGYTFGSGTRLTVV.

The chain joins TRBV2 to TRBJ1-1; D may be TRBD1 (5 bases). The CDR3 contains 14 residues. V was shortened by 7 bases and J by 2 bases, with 14 bases between the two germline ends. CDR1 is SNHLY, CDR2 FYNNEI, per germline. The CDR3: CASIGVGGNTEAFF. In DNA form, the CDR3 reads TGTGCCAGCATTGGGGTGGGGGGAAACACTGAAGCTTTCTTT. The whole variable domain, filled in from reference TRBV2 and TRBJ1-1, reads EPEVTQTPSHQVTQMGQEVILRCVPISNHLYFYWYRQILGQKVEFLVSFYNNEISEKSEIFDDQFSVERPDGSNFTLKIRSTKLEDSAMYFCASIGVGGNTEAFFGQGTRLTVV.

This chain joins TRBV6-1 and TRBJ1-5; D unclear. V was pared by 3 bases and J by 0 bases, with 3 bases between. The CDR3 runs 13 residues. CDR1 and CDR2 from the germline V gene are MNHNS and SASEGT. This chain's CDR3 is CASSDRSNQPQHF. In DNA form, the CDR3 reads TGTGCCAGCAGTGACCGTAGCAATCAGCCCCAGCATTTT.